This TCR beta chain was found in a study of blood T cell repertoires in COVID-19. V lost 7 bases and J 4 bases, leaving 11 bases between the germline ends. The CDR3 sequence is 12 residues long. CDR1 is MNHNY, CDR2 SVGAGI, per germline (reference sequence). The repertoire was sequenced with immunoSEQ multiplex PCR; TCRdb's copy has only in-frame clones and lacks some. In the table there are some 170,000 clones, roughly 89% of which are singletons. This chain connects TRBV6-6 to TRBJ2-7, with a tentative D call TRBD1 (5 bases). The source is a woman in her 70s with COVID-19, enrolled during active disease. Material for sequencing was peripheral blood. CDR3 loop: CASMSGIYEQYF. The CDR3, as DNA: TGTGCCAGCATGTCAGGGATTTACGAGCAGTACTTC.